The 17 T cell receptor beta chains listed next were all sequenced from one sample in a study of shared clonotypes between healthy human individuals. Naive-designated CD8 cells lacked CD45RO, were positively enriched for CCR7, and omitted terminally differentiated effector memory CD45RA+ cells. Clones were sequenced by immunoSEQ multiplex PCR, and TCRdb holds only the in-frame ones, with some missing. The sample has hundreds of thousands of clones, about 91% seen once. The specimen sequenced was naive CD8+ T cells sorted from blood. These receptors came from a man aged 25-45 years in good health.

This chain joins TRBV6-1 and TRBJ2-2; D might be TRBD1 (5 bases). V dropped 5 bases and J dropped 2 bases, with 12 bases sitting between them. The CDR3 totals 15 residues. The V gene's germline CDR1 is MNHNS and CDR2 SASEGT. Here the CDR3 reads CASSRGRINTGELFF. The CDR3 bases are TGTGCCAGCAGTAGGGGCAGAATTAACACCGGGGAGCTGTTTTTT.

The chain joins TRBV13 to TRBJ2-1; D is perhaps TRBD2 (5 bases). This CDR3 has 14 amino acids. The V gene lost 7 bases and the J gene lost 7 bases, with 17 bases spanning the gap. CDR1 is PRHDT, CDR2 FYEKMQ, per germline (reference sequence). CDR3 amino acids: CASTTEGEYNEQFF. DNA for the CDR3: TGTGCCAGCACCACAGAGGGAGAGTATAATGAGCAGTTCTTC.

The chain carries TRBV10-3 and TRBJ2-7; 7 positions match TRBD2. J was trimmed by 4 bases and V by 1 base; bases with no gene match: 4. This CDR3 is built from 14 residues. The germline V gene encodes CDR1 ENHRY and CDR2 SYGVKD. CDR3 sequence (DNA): TGTGCCATCAGTGAGTTGGGGGGGGTTTACGAGCAGTACTTC. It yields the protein CAISELGGVYEQYF.

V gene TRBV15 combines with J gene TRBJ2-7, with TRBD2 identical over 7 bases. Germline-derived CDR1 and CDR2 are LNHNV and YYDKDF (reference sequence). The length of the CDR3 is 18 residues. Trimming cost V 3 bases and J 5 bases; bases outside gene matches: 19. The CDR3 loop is CATSSRLATQRDPNEQYF. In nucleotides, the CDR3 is TGTGCCACCAGCAGCCGCCTGGCCACTCAGCGGGATCCCAACGAGCAGTACTTC.

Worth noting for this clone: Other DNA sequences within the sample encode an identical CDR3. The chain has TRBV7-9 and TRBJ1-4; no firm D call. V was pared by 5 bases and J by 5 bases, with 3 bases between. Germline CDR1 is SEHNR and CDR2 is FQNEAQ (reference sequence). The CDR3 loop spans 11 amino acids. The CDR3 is CASSVNEKLFF. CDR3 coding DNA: TGTGCCAGCAGCGTGAATGAAAAACTGTTTTTT.

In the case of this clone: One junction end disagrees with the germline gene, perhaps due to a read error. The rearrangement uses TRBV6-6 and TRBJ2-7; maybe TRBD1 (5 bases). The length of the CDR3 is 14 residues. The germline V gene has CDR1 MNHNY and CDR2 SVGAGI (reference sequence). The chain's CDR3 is CASSYSKGSFEQYF. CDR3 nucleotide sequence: TGTGCCAGCAGTTACTCGAAGGGGTCCTTCGAGCAGTACTTC.

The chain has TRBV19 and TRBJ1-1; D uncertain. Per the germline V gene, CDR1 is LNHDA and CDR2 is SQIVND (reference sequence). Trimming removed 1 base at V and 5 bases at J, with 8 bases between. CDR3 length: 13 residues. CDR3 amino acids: CASSIAGWTEAFF. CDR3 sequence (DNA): TGTGCCAGTAGTATAGCGGGTTGGACTGAAGCTTTCTTT.

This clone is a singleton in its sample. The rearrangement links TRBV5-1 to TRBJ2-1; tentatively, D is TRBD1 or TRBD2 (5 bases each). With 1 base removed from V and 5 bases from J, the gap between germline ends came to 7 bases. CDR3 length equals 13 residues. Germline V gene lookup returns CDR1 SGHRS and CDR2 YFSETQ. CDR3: CASSLLGDNEQFF. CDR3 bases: TGCGCCAGCAGCTTGCTGGGGGACAATGAGCAGTTCTTC.

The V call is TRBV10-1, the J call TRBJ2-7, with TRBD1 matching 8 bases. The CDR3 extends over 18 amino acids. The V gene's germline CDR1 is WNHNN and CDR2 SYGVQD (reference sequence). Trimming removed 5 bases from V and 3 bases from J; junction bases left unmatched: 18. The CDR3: CASSPDRAGRNPNYEQYF. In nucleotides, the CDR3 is TGCGCCAGCAGTCCGGACAGGGCCGGCAGGAATCCAAACTACGAGCAGTACTTC.

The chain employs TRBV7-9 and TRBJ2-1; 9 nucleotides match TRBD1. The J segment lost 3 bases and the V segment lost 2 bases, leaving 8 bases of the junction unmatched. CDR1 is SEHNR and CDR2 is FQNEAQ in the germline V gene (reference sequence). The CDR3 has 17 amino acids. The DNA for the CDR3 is TGTGCCAGCAGCTTACTCGGACAGGGGTTTAACTACAATGAGCAGTTCTTC. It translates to CASSLLGQGFNYNEQFF.

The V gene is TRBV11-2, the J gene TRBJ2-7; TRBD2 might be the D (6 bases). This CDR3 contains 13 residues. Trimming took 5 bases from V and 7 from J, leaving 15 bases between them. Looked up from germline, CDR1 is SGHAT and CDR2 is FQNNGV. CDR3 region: CASSLPGGKEQYF. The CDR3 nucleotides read TGTGCCAGCAGCCTCCCTGGGGGGAAAGAGCAGTACTTC.

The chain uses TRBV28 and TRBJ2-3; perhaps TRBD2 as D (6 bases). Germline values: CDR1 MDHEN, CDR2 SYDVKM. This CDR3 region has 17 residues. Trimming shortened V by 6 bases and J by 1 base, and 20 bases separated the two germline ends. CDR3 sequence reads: CASSLNRGAFRTDTQYF. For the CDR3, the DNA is TGTGCCAGCAGCCTGAACCGCGGGGCATTCCGCACAGATACGCAGTATTTT.

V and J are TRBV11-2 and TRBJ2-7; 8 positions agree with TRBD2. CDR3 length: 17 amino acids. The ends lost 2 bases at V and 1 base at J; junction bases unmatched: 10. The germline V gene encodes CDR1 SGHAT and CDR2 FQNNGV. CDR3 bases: TGTGCCAGCAGCTTATATGAGTTTCTAGCGGGTTCCTACGAGCAGTACTTC. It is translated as CASSLYEFLAGSYEQYF.

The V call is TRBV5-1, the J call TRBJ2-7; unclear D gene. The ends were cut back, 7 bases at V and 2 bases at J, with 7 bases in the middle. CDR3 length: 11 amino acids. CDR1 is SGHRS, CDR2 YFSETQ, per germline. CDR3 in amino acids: CASPTPYEQYF. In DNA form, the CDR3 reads TGCGCCAGCCCCACACCCTACGAGCAGTACTTC.

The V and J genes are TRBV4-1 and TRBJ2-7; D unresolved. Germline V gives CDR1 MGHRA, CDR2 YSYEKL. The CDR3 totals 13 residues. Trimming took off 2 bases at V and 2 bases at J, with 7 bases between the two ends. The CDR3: CASSQSQTYEQYF. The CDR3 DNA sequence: TGCGCCAGCAGCCAAAGTCAGACCTACGAGCAGTACTTC.

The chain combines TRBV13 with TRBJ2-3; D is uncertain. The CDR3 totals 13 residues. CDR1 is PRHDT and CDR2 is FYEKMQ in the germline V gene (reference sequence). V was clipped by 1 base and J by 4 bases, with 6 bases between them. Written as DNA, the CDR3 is TGTGCCAGCAGCTTAGTTGGGGCAGATACGCAGTATTTT. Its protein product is CASSLVGADTQYF.

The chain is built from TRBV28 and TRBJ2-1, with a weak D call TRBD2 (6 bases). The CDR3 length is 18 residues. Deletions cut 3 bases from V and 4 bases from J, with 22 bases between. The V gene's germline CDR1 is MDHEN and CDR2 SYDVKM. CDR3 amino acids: CASSLDYDGGRRYNEQFF. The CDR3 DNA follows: TGTGCCAGCAGTTTGGACTACGACGGCGGTAGGAGGTACAATGAGCAGTTCTTC.